A single T cell receptor beta chain is shown here with its context. Its antigen is undetermined. This record comes from a study of CD4 T cells in relation to SARS-CoV-2 and coronaviruses. CD4+ T cells from unexposed donors were obtained before the COVID-19 pandemic (2011-2018). After about 10 days of culture, CD4+ T cells were isolated. The table came from immunoSEQ multiplex PCR; TCRdb's copy has only in-frame clones and leaves some out. Here the sample spans 16,000 or so clones, about 82% being singletons. Germline V lookup: CDR1 SGHNT, CDR2 YYREEE (reference sequence). The CDR3 totals 12 residues. Trimming removed 5 bases at V and 2 bases at J, with 6 bases between.

The chain has TRBV5-4 and TRBJ2-3; D remains ambiguous. The sequenced sample consisted of CD4+ T cells from PBMCs, cultured in vitro. The sequence was obtained from a human donor in good health. The CDR3 here is CASSRDTDTQYF. The CDR3 nucleotides are TGTGCCAGCAGTAGAGACACAGATACGCAGTATTTT.